This TCR beta chain stems from a study of shared clonotypes between healthy human individuals. Study in general: Per donor, CD8 memory used one plate, CD8 naive used two, CD4 memory used three and CD4 naive used three.

This CDR3 has 15 residues. Germline V gives CDR1 SGHNT, CDR2 YENEEA. Trimming shortened V by 3 bases and J by 4 bases, and 13 bases separated the two germline ends. TCRdb's copy holds only in-frame clones and misses some; the assay was immunoSEQ multiplex PCR. The sample carries 2.3 million or so clones, 80% to 95% recorded once. The sequence derives from a man between 18 and 29 years old in good health. Some clones in this sample may be carry-over from other donors' samples. The chain joins TRBV11-3 to TRBJ2-1; weak D call: TRBD2 (7 bases). The sequenced material came from naive CD4+ T cells from PBMCs. As for subset: CD45RA+ positively selected. CDR3 residues: CASSFGSGTYNEQFF. The CDR3 DNA follows: TGTGCCAGCAGCTTCGGAAGCGGGACATACAATGAGCAGTTCTTC.